Below, 5 T cell receptor beta chains from the same sample are listed, as sequenced in a study of blood T cell repertoires in COVID-19 (dated by TCRdb to 2018 to 2020). Libraries came from the immunoSEQ multiplex PCR assay. TCRdb mirrors the immuneACCESS table, restricted to in-frame sequences. Some clones are absent from its copies; in checked studies, under half trace to an unresolved V gene, and the reason for the others is unknown. The sample records 300,000 to 350,000 clones, about 86% of which are singletons. The ten largest clones take up around 4% of the sample. Material: PBMCs or T cells enriched from blood (not recorded which). These receptors were obtained from a woman aged 40-49 years with acute COVID-19.

The V and J genes are TRBV3-1 (or the pseudogene TRBV3-2) and TRBJ1-5, with 8 positions matching TRBD1. The germline V gene has CDR1 LGHDT and CDR2 YNNKEL (reference sequence). J lost 6 bases, V lost 3 bases, and 1 base had no gene match. The CDR3 sequence is 13 residues long. The CDR3 bases are TGTGCCAGCAGCCACAGGGGGCCTCAGCCCCAGCATTTT. It codes for CASSHRGPQPQHF.

This chain links TRBV4-3 with TRBJ1-1; maybe TRBD1 (5 bases). CDR3 size: 14 residues. Trimming removed 0 bases at V and 5 bases at J, with 10 bases between. Germline V CDR1 and CDR2: LGHNA, YSLEER. The DNA for the CDR3 is TGCGCCAGCAGCCAAGATGGGGGAGGGACTGAAGCTTTCTTT. It yields the protein CASSQDGGGTEAFF.

The chain is built from TRBV11-3 and TRBJ2-3; tentatively, D is TRBD1 (6 bases). Germline assignment: CDR1 SGHNT and CDR2 YENEEA. V was cut by 4 bases and J by 3 bases, with 8 bases left in between. This CDR3 comprises 13 residues. CDR3 loop: CASSSGVTDTQYF. CDR3 bases: TGTGCCAGCAGCTCAGGGGTGACAGATACGCAGTATTTT. The full variable domain, its missing parts supplied by reference TRBV11-3 and TRBJ2-3, is EAGVVQSPRYKIIEKKQPVAFWCNPISGHNTLYWYLQNLGQGPELLIRYENEEAVDDSQLPKDRFSAERLKGVDSTLKIQPAELGDSAVYLCASSSGVTDTQYFGPGTRLTVL.

The CDR3 sequence: CASSDPRGPGELFF. In DNA form, the CDR3 reads TGTGCCAGCAGTGACCCACGGGGTCCCGGGGAGCTGTTTTTT. V usage is TRBV6-6 and J usage is TRBJ2-2; perhaps TRBD2 as D (5 bases). Germline-derived CDR1 and CDR2 are MNHNY and SVGAGI (reference sequence). Trimming removed 5 bases at V and 6 bases at J, with 13 bases between. This CDR3 has 14 residues.

This rearrangement joins TRBV18 to TRBJ1-2, with 8 bases identical to TRBD1. Trimming cost V 6 bases and J 8 bases; bases outside gene matches: 8. Germline assignment: CDR1 KGHSH and CDR2 LQKENI. The CDR3 is 13 amino acids. The CDR3 region is CASSDRASYGYTF. DNA of the CDR3: TGTGCCAGCTCGGACAGGGCGAGCTACGGCTACACCTTC.